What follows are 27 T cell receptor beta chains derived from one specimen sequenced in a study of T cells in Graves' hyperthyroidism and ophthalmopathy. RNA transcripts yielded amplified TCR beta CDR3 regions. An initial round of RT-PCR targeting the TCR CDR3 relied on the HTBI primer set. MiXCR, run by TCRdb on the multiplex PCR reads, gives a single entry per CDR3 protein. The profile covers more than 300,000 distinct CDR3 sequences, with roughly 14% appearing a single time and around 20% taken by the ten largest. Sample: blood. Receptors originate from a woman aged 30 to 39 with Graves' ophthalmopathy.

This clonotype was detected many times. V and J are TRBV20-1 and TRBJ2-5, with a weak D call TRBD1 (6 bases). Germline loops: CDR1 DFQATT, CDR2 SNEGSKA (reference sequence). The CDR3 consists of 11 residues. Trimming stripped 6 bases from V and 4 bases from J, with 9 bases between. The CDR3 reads CSARTAETQYF. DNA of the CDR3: TGCAGTGCGAGGACAGCAGAGACCCAGTACTTC.

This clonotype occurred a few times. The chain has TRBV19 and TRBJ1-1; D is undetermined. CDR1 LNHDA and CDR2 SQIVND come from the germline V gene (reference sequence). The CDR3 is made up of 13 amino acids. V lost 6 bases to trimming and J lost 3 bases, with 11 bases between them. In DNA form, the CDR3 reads TGTGCCAGTAGAAAGCCCTGGGACACTGAAGCTTTCTTT. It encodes CASRKPWDTEAFF.

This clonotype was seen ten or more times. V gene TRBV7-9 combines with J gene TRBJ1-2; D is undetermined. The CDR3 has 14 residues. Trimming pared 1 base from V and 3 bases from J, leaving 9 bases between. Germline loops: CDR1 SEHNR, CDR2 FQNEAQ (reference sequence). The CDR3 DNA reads TGTGCCAGCAGCTTAGAAGAAAGGTACTATGGCTACACCTTC. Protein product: CASSLEERYYGYTF.

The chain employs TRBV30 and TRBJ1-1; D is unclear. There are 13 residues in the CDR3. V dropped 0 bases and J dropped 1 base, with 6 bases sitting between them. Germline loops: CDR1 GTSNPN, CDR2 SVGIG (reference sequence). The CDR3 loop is CAWSVFWNTEAFF. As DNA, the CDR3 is TGTGCCTGGAGTGTTTTTTGGAACACTGAAGCTTTCTTT.

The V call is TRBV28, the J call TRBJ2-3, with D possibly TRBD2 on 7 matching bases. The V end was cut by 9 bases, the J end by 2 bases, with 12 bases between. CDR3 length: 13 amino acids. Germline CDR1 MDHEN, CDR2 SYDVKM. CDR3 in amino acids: CASWGGLTDTQYF. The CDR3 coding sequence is TGTGCCAGTTGGGGGGGCCTCACAGATACGCAGTATTTT. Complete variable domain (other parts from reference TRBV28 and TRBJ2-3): DVKVTQSSRYLVKRTGEKVFLECVQDMDHENMFWYRQDPGLGLRLIYFSYDVKMKEKGDIPEGYSVSREKKERFSLILESASTNQTSMYLCASWGGLTDTQYFGPGTRLTVL.

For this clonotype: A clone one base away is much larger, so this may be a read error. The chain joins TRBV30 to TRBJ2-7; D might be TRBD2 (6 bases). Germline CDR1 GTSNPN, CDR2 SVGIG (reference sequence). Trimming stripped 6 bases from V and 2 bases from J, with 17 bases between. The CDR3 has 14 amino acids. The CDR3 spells CACSPGTFAYEQYF. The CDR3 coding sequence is TGTGCCTGCAGTCCCGGGACTTTCGCCTACGAGCAGTACTTC. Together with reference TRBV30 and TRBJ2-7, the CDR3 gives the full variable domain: SQTIHQWPATLVQPVGSPLSLECTVEGTSNPNLYWYRQAAGRGLQLLFYSVGIGQISSEVPQNLSASRPQDRQFILSSKKLLLSDSGFYLCACSPGTFAYEQYFGPGTRLTVT.

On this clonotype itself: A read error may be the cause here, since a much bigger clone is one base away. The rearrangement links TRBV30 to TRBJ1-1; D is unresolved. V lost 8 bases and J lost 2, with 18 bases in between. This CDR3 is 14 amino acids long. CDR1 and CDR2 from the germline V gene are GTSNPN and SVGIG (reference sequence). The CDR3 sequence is CARNSWGKNTEAFF. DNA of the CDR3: TGTGCCCGGAATTCGTGGGGAAAAAACACTGAAGCTTTCTTT.

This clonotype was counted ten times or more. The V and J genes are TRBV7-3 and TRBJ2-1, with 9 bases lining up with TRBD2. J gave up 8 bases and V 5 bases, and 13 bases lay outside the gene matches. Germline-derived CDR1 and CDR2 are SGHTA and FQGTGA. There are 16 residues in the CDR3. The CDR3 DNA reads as TGTGCCAGCAGCCCCTACTATGCGGGGGGGAGCGATGAGCAGTTCTTC. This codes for CASSPYYAGGSDEQFF.

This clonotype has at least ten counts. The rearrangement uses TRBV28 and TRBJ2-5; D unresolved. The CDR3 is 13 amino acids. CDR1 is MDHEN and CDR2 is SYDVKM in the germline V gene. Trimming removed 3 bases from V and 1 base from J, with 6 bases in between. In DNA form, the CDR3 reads TGTGCCAGCAGTTTCACCAGCCAAGAGACCCAGTACTTC. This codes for CASSFTSQETQYF.

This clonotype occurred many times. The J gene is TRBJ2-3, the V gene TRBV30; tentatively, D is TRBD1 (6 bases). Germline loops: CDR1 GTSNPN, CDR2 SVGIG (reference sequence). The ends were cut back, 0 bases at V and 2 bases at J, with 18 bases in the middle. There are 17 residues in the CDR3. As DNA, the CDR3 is TGTGCCTGGAGTGTAGGAGGCCCACAGGGCAACACAGATACGCAGTATTTT. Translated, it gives CAWSVGGPQGNTDTQYF.

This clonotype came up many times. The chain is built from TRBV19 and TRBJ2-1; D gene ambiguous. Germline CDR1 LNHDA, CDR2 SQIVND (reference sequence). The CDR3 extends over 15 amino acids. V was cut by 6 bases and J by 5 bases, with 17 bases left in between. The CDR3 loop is CASRPVGISNNEQFF. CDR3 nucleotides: TGTGCCAGTAGACCCGTCGGTATATCCAACAATGAGCAGTTCTTC.

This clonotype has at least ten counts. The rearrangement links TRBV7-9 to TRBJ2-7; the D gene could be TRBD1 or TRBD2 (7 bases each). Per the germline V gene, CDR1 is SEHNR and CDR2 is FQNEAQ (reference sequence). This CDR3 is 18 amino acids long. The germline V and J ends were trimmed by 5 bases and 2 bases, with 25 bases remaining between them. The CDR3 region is CASSLKGGGGDLTYEQYF. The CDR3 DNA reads TGTGCCAGCAGCCTAAAAGGGGGAGGGGGCGATTTAACCTACGAGCAGTACTTC.

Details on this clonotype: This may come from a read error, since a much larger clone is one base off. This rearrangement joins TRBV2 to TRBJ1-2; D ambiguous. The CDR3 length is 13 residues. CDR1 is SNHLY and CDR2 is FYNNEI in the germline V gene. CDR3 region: CVSSGRFHYGYTF. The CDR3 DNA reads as TGTGTCAGCAGTGGACGGTTTCACTATGGCTACACCTTC.

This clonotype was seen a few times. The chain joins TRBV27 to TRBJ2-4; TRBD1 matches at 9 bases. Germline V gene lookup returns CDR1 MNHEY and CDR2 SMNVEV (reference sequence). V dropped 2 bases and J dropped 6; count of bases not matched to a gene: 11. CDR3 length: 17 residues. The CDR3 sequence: CASSLRAGTGPPNIQYF. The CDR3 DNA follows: TGTGCCAGCAGTTTAAGAGCCGGGACAGGGCCGCCAAACATTCAGTACTTC.

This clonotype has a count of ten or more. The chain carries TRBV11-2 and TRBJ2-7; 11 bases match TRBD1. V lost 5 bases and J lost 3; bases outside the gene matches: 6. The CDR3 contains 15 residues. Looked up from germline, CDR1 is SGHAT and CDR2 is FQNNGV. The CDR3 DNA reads TGTGCCAGCAGCACCACCGGGACAGGGGGCTACGAGCAGTACTTC. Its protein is CASSTTGTGGYEQYF.

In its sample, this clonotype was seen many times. The CDR3 spells CASSPPVKGGGYTF. CDR3 sequence (DNA): TGTGCCAGCTCACCACCGGTAAAAGGAGGTGGCTACACCTTC. The chain couples TRBV18 to TRBJ1-2; no definite D call. The CDR3 totals 14 residues. Germline V gene sequence: CDR1 KGHSH, CDR2 LQKENI. The V end was cut by 0 bases, the J end by 7 bases, with 12 bases between.

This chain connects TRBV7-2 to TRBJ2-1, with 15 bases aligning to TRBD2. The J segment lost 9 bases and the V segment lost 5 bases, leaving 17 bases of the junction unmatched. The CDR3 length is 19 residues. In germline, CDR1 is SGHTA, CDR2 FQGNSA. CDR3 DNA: TGTGCCAGCAGCCACCCCGGACTAGCGGGGGGGCCTCGAAGAACTGAGCAGTTCTTC. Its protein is CASSHPGLAGGPRRTEQFF.

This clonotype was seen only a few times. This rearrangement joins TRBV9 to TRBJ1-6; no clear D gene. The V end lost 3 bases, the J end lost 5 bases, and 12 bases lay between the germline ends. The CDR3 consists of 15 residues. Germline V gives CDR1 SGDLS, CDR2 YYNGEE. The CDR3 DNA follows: TGTGCCAGCAGCGCCTCGGGCTTGCATAATTCACCCCTCCACTTT. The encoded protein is CASSASGLHNSPLHF.

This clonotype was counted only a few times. In nucleotides, the CDR3 is TGTGCCACCAGTGATTTCTTAGGGCAGCCCCAGCATTTT. This sequence encodes CATSDFLGQPQHF. The V gene is TRBV24-1, the J gene TRBJ1-5; no definite D call. Trimming removed 1 base at V and 7 bases at J, with 7 bases between. The CDR3 has 13 residues. In germline, CDR1 is KGHDR, CDR2 SFDVKD.

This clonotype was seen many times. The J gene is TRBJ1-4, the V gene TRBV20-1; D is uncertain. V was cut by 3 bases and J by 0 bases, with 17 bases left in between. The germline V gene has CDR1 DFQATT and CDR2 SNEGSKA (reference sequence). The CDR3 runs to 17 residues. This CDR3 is CSASPAGRTTTNEKLFF. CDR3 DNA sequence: TGCAGTGCTAGTCCCGCCGGACGGACTACAACTAATGAAAAACTGTTTTTT.

The CDR3 region has the DNA TGTGCCAGCAGGGGCCCGACAGGGAGTGAGCAGTACTTC. This encodes CASRGPTGSEQYF. The rearrangement uses TRBV12-3 or TRBV12-4 and TRBJ2-7, with 7 bases fitting TRBD1. This CDR3 spans 13 amino acids. The trim removed 6 bases at V and 7 bases at J, leaving 9 bases unmatched.

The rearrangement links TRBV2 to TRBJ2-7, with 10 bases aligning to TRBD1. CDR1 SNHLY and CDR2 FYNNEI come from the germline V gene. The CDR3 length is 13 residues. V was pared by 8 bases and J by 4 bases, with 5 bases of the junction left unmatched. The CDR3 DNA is TGTGCCAGCGTTCCGGGACAGGGGTACGAGCAGTACTTC. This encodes CASVPGQGYEQYF.

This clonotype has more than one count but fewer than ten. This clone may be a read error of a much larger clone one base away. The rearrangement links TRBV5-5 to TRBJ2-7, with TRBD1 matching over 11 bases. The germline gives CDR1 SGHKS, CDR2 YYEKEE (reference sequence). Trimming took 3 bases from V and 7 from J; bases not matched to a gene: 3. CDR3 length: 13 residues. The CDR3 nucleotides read TGTGCCAGCAGCTACGGGACAGGGGGTGAGCAGTACTTC. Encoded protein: CASSYGTGGEQYF.

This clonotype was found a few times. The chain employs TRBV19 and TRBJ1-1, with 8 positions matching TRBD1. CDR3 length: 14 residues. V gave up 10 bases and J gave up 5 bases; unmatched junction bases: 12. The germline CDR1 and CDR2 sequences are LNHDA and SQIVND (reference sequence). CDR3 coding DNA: TGTGCCACTTACGACCAGGGGGCCTATACTGAAGCTTTCTTT. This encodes CATYDQGAYTEAFF. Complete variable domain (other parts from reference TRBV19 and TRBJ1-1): DGGITQSPKYLFRKEGQNVTLSCEQNLNHDAMYWYRQDPGQGLRLIYYSQIVNDFQKGDIAEGYSVSREKKESFPLTVTSAQKNPTAFYLCATYDQGAYTEAFFGQGTRLTVV.

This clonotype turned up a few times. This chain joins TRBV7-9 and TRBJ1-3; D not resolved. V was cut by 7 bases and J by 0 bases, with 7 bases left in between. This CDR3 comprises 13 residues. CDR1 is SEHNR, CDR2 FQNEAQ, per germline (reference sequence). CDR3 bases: TGTGCCAGCACGACCTACTCTGGAAACACCATATATTTT. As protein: CASTTYSGNTIYF.

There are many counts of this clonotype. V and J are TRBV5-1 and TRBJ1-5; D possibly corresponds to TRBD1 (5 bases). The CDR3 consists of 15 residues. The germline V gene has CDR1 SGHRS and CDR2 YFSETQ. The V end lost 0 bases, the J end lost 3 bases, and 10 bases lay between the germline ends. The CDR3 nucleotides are TGCGCCAGCAGCTTGGAGGGGTCAGACAATCAGCCCCAGCATTTT. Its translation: CASSLEGSDNQPQHF.

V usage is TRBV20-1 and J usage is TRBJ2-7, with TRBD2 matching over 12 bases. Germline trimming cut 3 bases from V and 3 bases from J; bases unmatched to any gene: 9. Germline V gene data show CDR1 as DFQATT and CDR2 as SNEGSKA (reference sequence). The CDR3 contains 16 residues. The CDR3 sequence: CSASSLAGGPGYEQYF. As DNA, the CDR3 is TGCAGTGCTAGCTCGCTAGCGGGGGGGCCTGGCTACGAGCAGTACTTC.